A single sample is the source of the 4 T cell receptor beta chains below, sequenced in a study of blood T cells in healthy people across ages. A second PCR of roughly 7 to 11 cycles used a sample-barcoded 5' primer and a J-beta primer mix. Via MiXCR, TCRdb re-called the 5' RACE reads, giving one row per CDR3 protein. The sample has about 1.4 million distinct CDR3 sequences, around 59% seen once; the top ten hold over 5%. The sample consisted of blood. The source of these receptors is a man aged 18 to 29 in good health.

This chain connects TRBV5-1 to TRBJ2-1; 7 nucleotides agree with TRBD1. The germline V gene encodes CDR1 SGHRS and CDR2 YFSETQ. The V gene end was trimmed by 4 bases and the J gene end by 2 bases; junction bases not matched to a gene: 9. CDR3 size: 16 residues. This CDR3 is CASSEQGQDTYNEQFF. The DNA for the CDR3 is TGCGCCAGCAGCGAACAAGGACAGGATACCTACAATGAGCAGTTCTTC. The full variable domain, its missing parts supplied by reference TRBV5-1 and TRBJ2-1, is KAGVTQTPRYLIKTRGQQVTLSCSPISGHRSVSWYQQTPGQGLQFLFEYFSETQRNKGNFPGRFSGRQFSNSRSEMNVSTLELGDSALYLCASSEQGQDTYNEQFFGPGTRLTVL.

This chain uses TRBV4-1 with TRBJ2-1, with D maybe TRBD2 (5 bases). Trimming left V 0 bases short and J 4 bases short, with 13 bases between. The CDR3 totals 16 residues. The germline V gene has CDR1 MGHRA and CDR2 YSYEKL. CDR3 amino acids: CASSQDRTRGYNEQFF. Written as DNA, the CDR3 is TGCGCCAGCAGCCAAGACCGTACTAGAGGGTACAATGAGCAGTTCTTC.

This clonotype was recorded a few times. V gene TRBV6-6 combines with J gene TRBJ2-5, with D possibly TRBD1 on 6 matching bases. The germline gives CDR1 MNHNY, CDR2 SVGAGI (reference sequence). V lost 5 bases, J lost 1 base, and 11 bases lay in between. The CDR3 is made up of 14 amino acids. Written as DNA, the CDR3 is TGTGCCAGCAGTCGGGGACACATCCAAGAGACCCAGTACTTC. It translates to CASSRGHIQETQYF.

The V and J genes are TRBV7-2 and TRBJ1-2; TRBD1 agrees at 7 bases. V was pared by 2 bases and J by 2 bases, with 11 bases of the junction left unmatched. Germline V gene lookup returns CDR1 SGHTA and CDR2 FQGNSA. The CDR3 consists of 17 residues. CDR3 protein: CASSLNSGRDSNYGYTF. CDR3 DNA sequence: TGTGCCAGCAGCTTAAATAGTGGTAGGGACAGCAACTATGGCTACACCTTC.